These T cell receptor beta chains were read from a single sample in a study of monozygotic twins with inflammatory bowel disease. TCRdb re-called the 5' RACE reads and shows each CDR3 protein once, DNA omitted. In all, the sample yields 160,000 or so distinct CDR3 sequences. Input material: blood. The receptors here all came from a human donor with ulcerative colitis or Crohn's disease, or a healthy co-twin of an affected twin (not recorded which). CDR3s include the opening cysteine and the closing phenylalanine or tryptophan. Each record gives: J gene, V gene, CDR3 protein.

>TRBJ2-7|TRBV12-3/TRBV12-4
CASSLRERGPEQYF
>TRBJ2-2|TRBV20-1
CSARNRQGGTGELFF
>TRBJ2-1|TRBV5-1
CASSRRGLSYNEQFF
>TRBJ2-7|TRBV5-4
CASSSGEEFSYEQYF
>TRBJ2-7|TRBV7-2
CASSLLGQGDQQYF
>TRBJ1-1|TRBV6-2/TRBV6-3
CASSYPHGQGTNTEAFF
>TRBJ1-1|TRBV6-6
CATNVEGDEAFF
>TRBJ1-1|TRBV12-5
CASGLPPEGITEAFF
>TRBJ1-1|TRBV20-1
CSAREAGGRTEAFF
>TRBJ2-1|TRBV28
CASSLPPASYNEQFF
>TRBJ1-1|TRBV5-1
CASSGRGGMNTEAFF
>TRBJ2-7|TRBV20-1
CSAGPGQAIYEQYF
>TRBJ2-1|TRBV6-2/TRBV6-3
CASSHARNYNEQFF
>TRBJ2-1|TRBV28
CASSLVQGDEQFF
>TRBJ1-6|TRBV5-1
CASSLDSDSPLHF
>TRBJ1-5|TRBV20-1
CSASLGIDSNQPQHF
>TRBJ2-7|TRBV5-6
CASSLGLEQYF
>TRBJ2-2|TRBV12-3/TRBV12-4
CASSLGYFTGELFF
>TRBJ2-4|TRBV29-1
CSVEDPDIQYF
>TRBJ2-1|TRBV12-3/TRBV12-4
CASSLARWREGHNEQFF
>TRBJ2-5|TRBV18
CASSPEAGSRGETQYF
>TRBJ2-2|TRBV7-8
CASSRFGTSGTRTGELFF
>TRBJ2-1|TRBV6-2/TRBV6-3
CASTPGSTSGSTYNEQFF
>TRBJ1-2|TRBV7-2
CASSFAEGGGYGYTF
>TRBJ2-1|TRBV27
CASSDRETRMDEQFF
>TRBJ2-2|TRBV5-1
CASSLAAAGDTGELFF
>TRBJ2-1|TRBV7-9
CASSPSSGGRNEQFF
>TRBJ2-1|TRBV28
CASGGGPGYNEQFF
>TRBJ1-1|TRBV20-1
CSAKTGGTEAFF
>TRBJ2-1|TRBV10-2
CASSESPSGSSEQFF
>TRBJ2-3|TRBV15
CATSMGQGVDTQYF
>TRBJ2-1|TRBV20-1
CSASTSGRAPYNEQFF
>TRBJ2-1|TRBV7-3
CASSLSLAGGNEQFF